This is a list of T cell receptor beta chains from one sample in a study of blood T cell repertoires in COVID-19. Repertoires were generated with immunoSEQ multiplex PCR, while TCRdb's copy carries only in-frame clones and drops some. In the table there are around 230,000 clones, over 85% of which are singletons. Sequencing was done on a sample of PBMCs or T cells enriched from blood (not recorded which). The receptors here all came from a woman aged 25 to 45 with acute COVID-19. The CDR3 runs from the conserved cysteine through the conserved F or W. The order of the fields is CDR3 protein, CDR3 DNA, V gene, clone size, D gene, J gene. The D gene is left open where the match is weak. Size tells how often a clone was seen (once, few, many) or the class of an expanded clone, and some rows leave it out.

CASSEVIDRVYTEAFF TGTGCCAGCAGTGAAGTGATAGACAGGGTGTACACTGAAGCTTTCTTT TRBV2 NA TRBD1 TRBJ1-1
CASSPTGEGNQPQHF TGTGCCAGCTCACCAACAGGGGAAGGAAATCAGCCCCAGCATTTT TRBV18 NA TRBD1 TRBJ1-5
CASSEVQVPGANVLTF TGTGCCAGCAGTGAAGTCCAGGTTCCTGGGGCCAACGTCCTGACTTTC TRBV2 NA NA TRBJ2-6
CASQTGRGETQYF TGTGCCAGCCAGACAGGGCGGGGAGAGACCCAGTACTTC TRBV2 NA NA TRBJ2-5
CASKTSGVYNEQFF TGTGCCAGCAAGACTAGCGGGGTTTACAATGAGCAGTTCTTC TRBV5-4 NA TRBD2 TRBJ2-1
CASRGFDGYTF TGTGCCAGCAGGGGTTTCGATGGCTACACCTTC TRBV19 NA NA TRBJ1-2
CASSQPSGEETQYF TGTGCCAGCAGCCAACCCAGCGGGGAAGAGACCCAGTACTTC TRBV3-1/TRBV3-2 NA TRBD2 TRBJ2-5
CASSYTNTEAFF TGTGCCAGCAGCTACACGAACACTGAAGCTTTCTTT TRBV3-1/TRBV3-2 NA NA TRBJ1-1
CASSRPASGGPTYGEQFF TGTGCCAGCAGCCGGCCGGCTAGCGGGGGACCCACCTACGGTGAGCAGTTCTTC TRBV7-2 NA TRBD2 TRBJ2-1
CASRGQGASYEQYF TGTGCCAGCAGGGGACAGGGGGCATCCTACGAGCAGTACTTC TRBV2 NA TRBD1 TRBJ2-7
CASSLRTGGRYGYTF TGTGCCAGCAGCCTGAGGACCGGGGGACGCTATGGCTACACCTTC TRBV27 NA NA TRBJ1-2
CASSPGTSGGASHEQYF TGTGCCAGCAGCCCGGGGACTAGCGGGGGGGCGAGTCACGAGCAGTACTTC TRBV11-2 once TRBD2 TRBJ2-7
CASKVAGGAVETQYF TGCGCCAGCAAGGTAGCGGGGGGGGCGGTCGAGACCCAGTACTTC TRBV5-1 NA TRBD2 TRBJ2-5
CASSSPPGKYEQYF TGTGCCAGCAGCTCTCCGCCCGGGAAATACGAGCAGTACTTC TRBV11-2 NA NA TRBJ2-7
CASSYSGTGDQPQHF TGTGCCAGCAGTTACTCGGGGACAGGGGATCAGCCCCAGCATTTT TRBV6-5 NA TRBD1 TRBJ1-5
CASSYLAETQYF TGTGCCAGCAGTTATCTAGCGGAGACCCAGTACTTC TRBV6-2/TRBV6-3 NA NA TRBJ2-5
CASSSSREYNEQFF TGTGCCAGCAGCTCCTCGCGGGAGTACAATGAGCAGTTCTTC TRBV7-2 NA TRBD2 TRBJ2-1
CASSFLPGQGNEKLFF TGTGCCAGCAGCTTCCTACCGGGACAGGGGAATGAAAAACTGTTTTTT TRBV11-2 few TRBD1 TRBJ1-4
CATSRDLYGYTF TGTGCCACCAGCAGAGATCTCTATGGCTACACCTTC TRBV15 NA NA TRBJ1-2
CASSLGQGGTLHF TGTGCCAGCAGTCTCGGACAGGGGGGTACCCTCCACTTT TRBV6-4 NA TRBD1 TRBJ1-6
CASIGGGLNSPLHF TGTGCCAGCATTGGGGGGGGGCTAAATTCACCCCTCCACTTT TRBV2 few NA TRBJ1-6
CASSSPKGGPGGELFF TGTGCCAGCAGTTCCCCCAAGGGGGGGCCCGGCGGGGAGCTGTTTTTT TRBV6-2/TRBV6-3 NA NA TRBJ2-2
CASSLGRGWNQPQHF TGTGCCAGCAGCTTAGGAAGGGGATGGAATCAGCCCCAGCATTTT TRBV11-2 NA NA TRBJ1-5
CASSFTGTSGSDTQYF TGTGCCAGCAGTTTCACCGGGACTAGCGGGTCGGATACGCAGTATTTT TRBV6-5 NA TRBD2 TRBJ2-3
CASSIKRAGGEKLFF TGTGCCAGTAGTATAAAAAGGGCAGGGGGTGAAAAACTGTTTTTT TRBV19 few TRBD1 TRBJ1-4
CASSHTGSPLHF TGCGCCAGCAGCCATACAGGTTCACCCCTCCACTTT TRBV4-3 few NA TRBJ1-6
CASTSGGWANEKLFF TGTGCCAGCACTTCAGGGGGCTGGGCTAATGAAAAACTGTTTTTT TRBV3-1/TRBV3-2 NA TRBD1 TRBJ1-4
CASSPRDGAHEQFF TGTGCCAGCAGCCCCAGGGATGGAGCCCATGAGCAGTTCTTC TRBV16 once NA TRBJ2-1
CASRLGGLEGTQYF TGTGCCAGCAGACTAGGAGGGTTGGAGGGTACGCAGTATTTT TRBV11-2 NA NA TRBJ2-3
CASTSGALQETQYF TGTGCCAGCACGAGCGGTGCACTGCAAGAGACCCAGTACTTC TRBV6-5 few NA TRBJ2-5
CATTQDSYEQYF TGTGCCACCACACAGGACTCCTACGAGCAGTACTTC TRBV7-9 NA NA TRBJ2-7
CASSVGDRGWTGELFF TGTGCCAGCAGTGTGGGGGACAGGGGTTGGACCGGGGAGCTGTTTTTT TRBV2 NA TRBD1 TRBJ2-2
CAWSAPSETQYF TGTGCCTGGAGTGCCCCCTCCGAGACCCAGTACTTC TRBV30 NA NA TRBJ2-5
CASSLLQGVTEAFF TGTGCCAGCAGCTTGCTACAGGGGGTGACTGAAGCTTTCTTT TRBV5-6 NA TRBD1 TRBJ1-1
CASSSPGGSGYTF TGTGCCAGCAGCTCCCCGGGGGGGTCTGGCTACACCTTC TRBV11-2 NA NA TRBJ1-2
CASSISGQLGTDTQYF TGTGCCAGTAGTATATCCGGACAACTCGGGACAGATACGCAGTATTTT TRBV19 NA NA TRBJ2-3
CASSLQGAGETQYF TGCGCCAGCAGCTTACAGGGGGCGGGAGAGACCCAGTACTTC TRBV5-1 NA TRBD1 TRBJ2-5
CASSPGTGGDEQFF TGTGCCAGCAGCCCCGGGACAGGGGGCGATGAGCAGTTCTTC TRBV7-9 NA TRBD1 TRBJ2-1
CASSYSFTGNYGYTF TGTGCCAGCAGTTACTCGTTTACAGGGAACTATGGCTACACCTTC TRBV6-5 NA NA TRBJ1-2
CASSPRTVRTVPYEQYF TGTGCCAGTAGCCCCCGAACGGTGCGGACAGTCCCCTACGAGCAGTACTTC TRBV19 NA NA TRBJ2-7
CASSELAYEQYF TGTGCCAGCAGTGAATTAGCCTACGAGCAGTACTTC TRBV6-1 NA NA TRBJ2-7